This T cell receptor beta chain was recorded in a study of shared clonotypes between healthy human individuals. Overall study context: Participating donors consisted of a couple of women and a few men aged 18 to 49. Findings and limits, study-wide: Naive subsets usually exceeded memory subsets in estimated richness. Clonotypes that were shared across a few donors made up around 4.6% of naive CD4 clonotypes.

Only in-frame clones appear in the TCRdb table, and some are missing; sequencing was by immunoSEQ multiplex PCR. The sample lists some 740,000 clones; 80% to 95% were seen once. Naive CD8 cells, CD45RO-negative and positively selected for CCR7, excluded terminally differentiated effector memory CD45RA+ cells. On this clone: What it binds is unknown.

CDR1 is SNHLY and CDR2 is FYNNEI in the germline V gene. The germline V and J ends were trimmed by 1 base and 3 bases, with 10 bases remaining between them. This CDR3 region has 14 residues. The receptor's source is a young man in good health. Source material: naive CD8+ T cells sorted from blood. The chain employs TRBV2 and TRBJ2-7, with a weak D call TRBD1 (6 bases). Here the CDR3 reads CASSEGQEYYEQYF. The CDR3 DNA reads as TGTGCCAGCAGTGAAGGACAGGAGTACTACGAGCAGTACTTC.